This T cell receptor (beta chain) derives from a study of regulatory T cells in long-lasting Graves disease. The wider study: Those Graves' patients who were newly diagnosed had been on antithyroid drugs under 3 months.

This CDR3 is built from 17 residues. Germline V gene sequence: CDR1 KGHSH, CDR2 LQKENI. V trimming: 0 bases; J trimming: 5 bases; junction bases outside the gene matches: 7. This clonotype was recorded at least ten times. To make TCR beta libraries, researchers used iRepertoire HTBI primers and Arm-PCR of CDR3 regions. In TCRdb, the multiplex PCR reads were re-called with MiXCR into one record per CDR3 protein. The profile covers about 400,000 distinct CDR3 sequences, with about 15% appearing a single time and about 8.2% taken by the ten largest. Documented time point: newly diagnosed GD, antithyroid drugs for less than 3 months. The TCR library used RNA extracted from PBMCs. Doctors identified Graves' disease using the American Thyroid Association guidelines. This sample also belongs to another study, concerning T cells in Graves' hyperthyroidism and ophthalmopathy. That paper adds: Onset of ophthalmopathy came a median around 7.1 months after the model predicted it.

V usage is TRBV18 and J usage is TRBJ2-5, with 12 nucleotides matching TRBD2. This specimen consisted of peripheral blood mononuclear cells (PBMCs), obtained at new diagnosis, from a patient treated with antithyroid drugs. The receptor was derived from a woman between 40 and 55 years old with Graves disease. This chain's CDR3 is CASSPPPGLAGRETQYF. CDR3 DNA sequence: TGTGCCAGCTCACCACCTCCTGGACTAGCGGGAAGGGAGACCCAGTACTTC.